This TCR beta chain comes out of a study of prognosis after radiotherapy for stage I lung cancer. Broader study findings: Patients without metastases reportedly showed TRBV and TRBJ gene usage unlike that of patients with metastases.

Two sampling time points were used, and about 6.5 milliliters of peripheral blood were drawn at each. Two rounds of multiplex PCR amplified TCR beta CDR3 from genomic DNA. Primers specific to each TRBV and TRBJ gene were used in first-round PCR. TCRdb processed the multiplex PCR reads anew with MiXCR; each CDR3 protein has one entry. The sample consists of about 26,000 distinct CDR3 sequences, 30% of them appearing once. This clonotype came up many times. Its antigen is not identified. The clonotype was recovered from a donor over 45 with non-small cell lung cancer. The material was PBMCs, obtained before or after stereotactic body radiation therapy (not recorded which).

CDR3 sequence: CASTSGLRNTEAFF. DNA for the CDR3: TGTGCCAGCACTTCGGGACTGAGAAACACTGAAGCTTTCTTT. The chain couples TRBV6-1 to TRBJ1-1, with D possibly TRBD1 on 5 matching bases. V shed 7 bases and J shed 2 bases, with 14 bases lying between them. Germline CDR1 is MNHNS and CDR2 is SASEGT. CDR3 size: 14 residues.